The clone carrying this TCR beta chain appeared once. V lost 0 bases, J lost 4 bases, and 5 bases stayed unmatched. The CDR3 runs 16 residues. The germline V gene has CDR1 MNHNS and CDR2 SASEGT. The sample comes from a study of control samples from healthy donors and cancer patients. The method was immunoSEQ multiplex PCR; TCRdb's version includes in-frame clones alone and lacks a portion of them. The sample contains about 170,000 clones, 91% of which appear only once. The J gene is TRBJ1-4, the V gene TRBV6-1; 7 bases match TRBD1. Sequencing was carried out using blood. This receptor was identified in a woman in her 30s in good health. The CDR3 here is CASSEAGGAVNEKLFF. The CDR3 nucleotides are TGTGCCAGCAGTGAAGCAGGGGGCGCGGTTAATGAAAAACTGTTTTTT.